This TCR beta chain came from a study of cytomegalovirus exposure and HLA in healthy donors. This clone was observed once. Amplification used 60 Vbeta primers and 13 Jbeta primers. Profiling relied on immunoSEQ multiplex PCR, and the TCRdb table lists in-frame clones only, not all of them. Among 150,000 to 200,000 clones listed, approximately 80% were seen once. CDR1 is MGHRA, CDR2 YSYEKL, per germline. The V gene end was trimmed by 3 bases and the J gene end by 2 bases; junction bases not matched to a gene: 7. The CDR3 spans 17 residues. Sequencing was carried out using PBMCs. J is TRBJ2-7 and V is TRBV4-1; 13 bases line up with TRBD2. The TCR sequence derives from a woman in her forties or fifties in good health and CMV-seronegative. The CDR3, as DNA: TGCGCCAGCAGCCAGAGCAGGACTAGCGGGGGCACCTACGAGCAGTACTTC. The encoded protein is CASSQSRTSGGTYEQYF.